One sample yielded the 27 T cell receptor beta chains listed below, sequenced in a study of cytomegalovirus exposure and HLA in healthy donors. Clones were read by immunoSEQ multiplex PCR, and TCRdb kept only the in-frame ones, dropping some. This table has 250,000 to 400,000 clones, nearly 90% appearing once. The sequenced sample was PBMCs. Every receptor here comes from a man younger than 45 in good health and CMV-seronegative.

This chain joins TRBV19 and TRBJ2-1; D is unresolved. The CDR3 covers 14 residues. V lost 0 bases and J 7 bases, leaving 10 bases between the germline ends. In germline, CDR1 is LNHDA, CDR2 SQIVND (reference sequence). The DNA of the CDR3 is TGTGCCAGTAGTATAGATATCCCCCCTAATGAGCAGTTCTTC. Translation: CASSIDIPPNEQFF.

J is TRBJ1-4 and V is TRBV27; TRBD1 is a possible D gene (5 bases). The length of the CDR3 is 15 residues. CDR1 is MNHEY and CDR2 is SMNVEV in the germline V gene (reference sequence). V lost 5 bases and J 1 base, leaving 11 bases between the germline ends. The CDR3 nucleotides are TGTGCCAGCAGTCTCAGGGCCGGAACTAATGAAAAACTGTTTTTT. The encoded protein is CASSLRAGTNEKLFF.

The chain joins TRBV6-5 to TRBJ1-5; 10 nucleotides agree with TRBD1. CDR3 size: 14 residues. Germline V CDR1 and CDR2: MNHEY, SVGAGI. V dropped 6 bases and J dropped 7; count of bases not matched to a gene: 6. In nucleotides, the CDR3 is TGTGCCAGCAGCTTCGGACAGGGGGAGCAGCCCCAGCATTTT. Residues: CASSFGQGEQPQHF.

V gene TRBV4-1 combines with J gene TRBJ2-5, with a tentative D call TRBD1 (6 bases). V shed 3 bases and J shed 0 bases, with 11 bases lying between them. This CDR3 contains 15 residues. The germline V gene has CDR1 MGHRA and CDR2 YSYEKL. Here the CDR3 DNA reads TGCGCCAGCAGCCAGGTCGGGACATACCAAGAGACCCAGTACTTC. Its protein is CASSQVGTYQETQYF.

The chain employs TRBV6-6 and TRBJ2-7; 11 nucleotides agree with TRBD1. Trimming removed 6 bases from V and 4 bases from J; junction bases left unmatched: 8. The CDR3 sequence is 15 residues long. Germline V CDR1 and CDR2: MNHNY, SVGAGI (reference sequence). Here the CDR3 DNA reads TGTGCCAGCAGACTTCCGGGACAGGGGGAGTACGAGCAGTACTTC. Amino acid sequence: CASRLPGQGEYEQYF.

DNA of the CDR3: TGTGCCAGCGGACAGATTCCCTACGAGCAGTACTTC. Amino acids: CASGQIPYEQYF. The chain joins TRBV6-5 to TRBJ2-7; TRBD1 is a possible D gene (6 bases). The V end lost 8 bases, the J end lost 2 bases, and 10 bases lay between the germline ends. The germline gives CDR1 MNHEY, CDR2 SVGAGI. There are 12 residues in the CDR3.

The sample holds one count of this clone. The chain couples TRBV4-3 to TRBJ2-1; 9 nucleotides agree with TRBD1. The CDR3 extends over 16 amino acids. The junction had 8 bases not matched to a gene; V was cut back by 4 bases and J by 4 bases. Germline V gene data show CDR1 as LGHNA and CDR2 as YSLEER. CDR3 nucleotides: TGCGCCAGCAGCCGGGAAGGGGACAGGGCATACAATGAGCAGTTCTTC. Translation gives CASSREGDRAYNEQFF.

The J gene is TRBJ2-7, the V gene TRBV4-2; D remains unclear. This CDR3 has 14 residues. Between the trimmed V and J ends, which lost 0 bases and 7 bases, there was a span of 13 bases. Germline CDR1 reads LGHNA; CDR2 reads YNFKEQ. The CDR3 sequence: CASSQDSPSREQYF. DNA for the CDR3: TGTGCCAGCAGCCAAGATTCACCTTCGAGGGAGCAGTACTTC.

V is TRBV7-9 and J is TRBJ1-1, with D possibly TRBD1 on 5 matching bases. With 4 bases removed from V and 5 bases from J, the gap between germline ends came to 17 bases. The germline V gene encodes CDR1 SEHNR and CDR2 FQNEAQ (reference sequence). CDR3 length equals 15 residues. CDR3 sequence: CASSSTGGSRTEAFF. CDR3 DNA sequence: TGTGCCAGCAGCTCTACCGGGGGGTCCAGGACTGAAGCTTTCTTT.

This chain joins TRBV2 and TRBJ2-1, with a possible D match to TRBD2 (6 bases). Trimming removed 8 bases at V and 7 bases at J, with 21 bases between. The CDR3 has 15 residues. Germline V gene sequence: CDR1 SNHLY, CDR2 FYNNEI. CDR3 in amino acids: CASLGVVSGYNEQFF. Here the CDR3 DNA reads TGTGCCAGCCTAGGTGTCGTTAGCGGCTATAATGAGCAGTTCTTC. The full variable domain, rest sourced from reference TRBV2 and TRBJ2-1, is EPEVTQTPSHQVTQMGQEVILRCVPISNHLYFYWYRQILGQKVEFLVSFYNNEISEKSEIFDDQFSVERPDGSNFTLKIRSTKLEDSAMYFCASLGVVSGYNEQFFGPGTRLTVL.

This chain uses TRBV19 with TRBJ2-7, with D perhaps matching TRBD2 (5 bases). CDR3 length equals 13 residues. Germline values: CDR1 LNHDA, CDR2 SQIVND (reference sequence). V shed 5 bases and J shed 0 bases, with 8 bases lying between them. DNA of the CDR3: TGTGCCAGTAGTCCGGACTTCTCCTACGAGCAGTACTTC. Protein sequence: CASSPDFSYEQYF.

This chain joins TRBV19 and TRBJ1-2; no firm D call. The CDR3 runs 12 residues. Trimming took off 3 bases at V and 1 base at J, with 3 bases between the two ends. The germline V gene has CDR1 LNHDA and CDR2 SQIVND (reference sequence). The CDR3: CASSINNYGYTF. CDR3 DNA: TGTGCCAGTAGTATCAATAACTATGGCTACACCTTC. Full variable domain (remainder filled in from reference TRBV19 and TRBJ1-2): DGGITQSPKYLFRKEGQNVTLSCEQNLNHDAMYWYRQDPGQGLRLIYYSQIVNDFQKGDIAEGYSVSREKKESFPLTVTSAQKNPTAFYLCASSINNYGYTFGSGTRLTVV.

CDR3 residues: CASSLGLSSYNEQFF. DNA of the CDR3: TGTGCCAGCAGCTTAGGGTTGAGCTCCTACAATGAGCAGTTCTTC. This chain connects TRBV11-2 to TRBJ2-1; no clear D. V lost 1 base to trimming and J lost 0 bases, with 7 bases between them. The CDR3 covers 15 residues. Looked up from germline, CDR1 is SGHAT and CDR2 is FQNNGV.

This chain joins TRBV7-2 and TRBJ2-3; possible D gene TRBD1, 6 bases. CDR1 is SGHTA and CDR2 is FQGNSA in the germline V gene. The CDR3 length is 15 residues. V dropped 1 base and J dropped 4 bases, with 12 bases sitting between them. The CDR3 loop is CASSLVRTVSDTQYF. The CDR3 region has the DNA TGTGCCAGCAGCTTAGTCAGGACAGTCTCAGATACGCAGTATTTT.

CDR3 in DNA: TGTGCCAGCAGTCCGCTAGTGGATGAGCAGTTCTTC. This sequence encodes CASSPLVDEQFF. The chain combines TRBV6-1 with TRBJ2-1; D is ambiguous. This CDR3 region has 12 residues. V lost 5 bases to trimming and J lost 8 bases, with 10 bases between them. CDR1 is MNHNS and CDR2 is SASEGT in the germline V gene.

The rearrangement links TRBV7-9 to TRBJ2-3; D is uncertain. Trimming left V 4 bases short and J 3 bases short, with 17 bases between. This CDR3 has 16 amino acids. Per the germline V gene, CDR1 is SEHNR and CDR2 is FQNEAQ (reference sequence). CDR3 region: CASSYIVVSVTDTQYF. DNA of the CDR3: TGTGCCAGCAGCTATATCGTAGTTTCTGTTACAGATACGCAGTATTTT.

This chain uses TRBV19 with TRBJ2-2; D might be TRBD1 (6 bases). V lost 5 bases and J lost 7, with 14 bases in between. Germline V CDR1 and CDR2: LNHDA, SQIVND (reference sequence). The CDR3 consists of 14 residues. The CDR3 sequence is CASSSTGSGGELFF. The CDR3 coding sequence is TGTGCCAGTAGTTCCACAGGGTCGGGCGGGGAGCTGTTTTTT.

The chain recombines TRBV6-5 with TRBJ1-5, with a tentative D call TRBD1 (6 bases). Germline V gene lookup returns CDR1 MNHEY and CDR2 SVGAGI. V was trimmed by 5 bases and J by 1 base, leaving 12 bases between them. This CDR3 spans 15 amino acids. In nucleotides, the CDR3 is TGTGCCAGCAGTCAAGACAGGACGAGCAATCAGCCCCAGCATTTT. Amino acids: CASSQDRTSNQPQHF.

The J gene is TRBJ2-5, the V gene TRBV5-1, with 11 bases aligning to TRBD1. J gave up 2 bases and V 0 bases, and 3 bases lay outside the gene matches. The CDR3 loop spans 16 amino acids. Germline CDR1 SGHRS, CDR2 YFSETQ. The CDR3 sequence: CASSLGGTGGQETQYF. The CDR3 nucleotides are TGCGCCAGCAGCTTGGGTGGGACAGGGGGACAAGAGACCCAGTACTTC.

This chain links TRBV11-2 with TRBJ2-7, with 10 bases that match TRBD2. Looked up from germline, CDR1 is SGHAT and CDR2 is FQNNGV. With V trimmed by 0 bases and J by 3 bases, 5 bases remained unmatched. This CDR3 has 16 amino acids. CDR3: CASSLDTLAGGYEQYF. The DNA for the CDR3 is TGTGCCAGCAGCTTAGACACCTTAGCGGGGGGCTACGAGCAGTACTTC.

The CDR3: CASSPTGYGGELFF. The CDR3 region has the DNA TGTGCCAGCAGCCCCACAGGGTACGGCGGGGAGCTGTTTTTT. The rearrangement links TRBV5-6 to TRBJ2-2, with a possible D match to TRBD1 (6 bases). V lost 4 bases and J 7 bases, leaving 14 bases between the germline ends. CDR1 is SGHDT, CDR2 YYEEEE, per germline. CDR3 size: 14 residues. Full variable domain (remainder filled in from reference TRBV5-6 and TRBJ2-2): DAGVTQSPTHLIKTRGQQVTLRCSPKSGHDTVSWYQQALGQGPQFIFQYYEEEERQRGNFPDRFSGHQFPNYSSELNVNALLLGDSALYLCASSPTGYGGELFFGEGSRLTVL.

In its sample, this clone was seen once. The genes are TRBV6-4 and TRBJ1-6, with 7 bases aligning to TRBD1. CDR3 length equals 17 residues. The trim removed 2 bases at V and 10 bases at J, leaving 14 bases unmatched. Germline CDR1 MRHNA, CDR2 SNTAGT. CDR3 nucleotide sequence: TGTGCCAGCAGTGACAGACAGGGTTCTTCTTATCACTCACCCCTCCACTTT. The encoded protein is CASSDRQGSSYHSPLHF.

The chain joins TRBV7-7 to TRBJ2-1, with D possibly matching TRBD2 (7 bases). CDR1 and CDR2 (germline): SSHAT, FNYEAQ (reference sequence). V was cut by 2 bases and J by 7 bases, with 15 bases left in between. This CDR3 has 15 residues. The CDR3 is CASSLRGGAGNEQFF. For the CDR3, the DNA is TGTGCCAGCAGCTTACGAGGGGGGGCCGGTAATGAGCAGTTCTTC.

The rearrangement links TRBV6-6 to TRBJ2-1; 7 bases are shared with TRBD1. Germline V gene sequence: CDR1 MNHNY, CDR2 SVGAGI (reference sequence). V shed 8 bases, J shed 9 bases, and the junction held 7 bases outside the gene matches. The CDR3 contains 12 residues. The CDR3: CASGTVSAEQFF. The DNA of the CDR3 is TGTGCCAGCGGGACAGTCAGCGCTGAGCAGTTCTTC.

The chain employs TRBV21-1 and TRBJ2-7; TRBD1 is the table's D call, not checked against the DNA. TRBV21-1 is recorded as a pseudogene. This CDR3 contains 14 residues. The CDR3 loop reads CASTPGQDSYEQYF. The CDR3 DNA is TGTGCCAGCACCCCGGGACAGGACTCCTACGAGCAGTACTTC.

A word on this clone: This specimen includes other DNA sequences encoding the same CDR3. This chain uses TRBV5-1 with TRBJ1-5, with 10 bases identical to TRBD1. The germline gives CDR1 SGHRS, CDR2 YFSETQ. The CDR3 is 15 residues long. V lost 0 bases to trimming and J lost 4 bases; unmatched junction nucleotides: 1. CDR3 sequence reads: CASSLEGQGNQPQHF. The CDR3 DNA reads as TGCGCCAGCAGCTTGGAGGGACAGGGGAATCAGCCCCAGCATTTT.

The chain has TRBV5-1 and TRBJ2-5, with 9 bases identical to TRBD2. V was pared by 3 bases and J by 4 bases, with 13 bases of the junction left unmatched. The CDR3 contains 17 residues. Germline V gene data show CDR1 as SGHRS and CDR2 as YFSETQ. CDR3 DNA: TGCGCCAGCAGCTCTAGCGGGGCAAATCCCTCCCGAGAGACCCAGTACTTC. It codes for CASSSSGANPSRETQYF.